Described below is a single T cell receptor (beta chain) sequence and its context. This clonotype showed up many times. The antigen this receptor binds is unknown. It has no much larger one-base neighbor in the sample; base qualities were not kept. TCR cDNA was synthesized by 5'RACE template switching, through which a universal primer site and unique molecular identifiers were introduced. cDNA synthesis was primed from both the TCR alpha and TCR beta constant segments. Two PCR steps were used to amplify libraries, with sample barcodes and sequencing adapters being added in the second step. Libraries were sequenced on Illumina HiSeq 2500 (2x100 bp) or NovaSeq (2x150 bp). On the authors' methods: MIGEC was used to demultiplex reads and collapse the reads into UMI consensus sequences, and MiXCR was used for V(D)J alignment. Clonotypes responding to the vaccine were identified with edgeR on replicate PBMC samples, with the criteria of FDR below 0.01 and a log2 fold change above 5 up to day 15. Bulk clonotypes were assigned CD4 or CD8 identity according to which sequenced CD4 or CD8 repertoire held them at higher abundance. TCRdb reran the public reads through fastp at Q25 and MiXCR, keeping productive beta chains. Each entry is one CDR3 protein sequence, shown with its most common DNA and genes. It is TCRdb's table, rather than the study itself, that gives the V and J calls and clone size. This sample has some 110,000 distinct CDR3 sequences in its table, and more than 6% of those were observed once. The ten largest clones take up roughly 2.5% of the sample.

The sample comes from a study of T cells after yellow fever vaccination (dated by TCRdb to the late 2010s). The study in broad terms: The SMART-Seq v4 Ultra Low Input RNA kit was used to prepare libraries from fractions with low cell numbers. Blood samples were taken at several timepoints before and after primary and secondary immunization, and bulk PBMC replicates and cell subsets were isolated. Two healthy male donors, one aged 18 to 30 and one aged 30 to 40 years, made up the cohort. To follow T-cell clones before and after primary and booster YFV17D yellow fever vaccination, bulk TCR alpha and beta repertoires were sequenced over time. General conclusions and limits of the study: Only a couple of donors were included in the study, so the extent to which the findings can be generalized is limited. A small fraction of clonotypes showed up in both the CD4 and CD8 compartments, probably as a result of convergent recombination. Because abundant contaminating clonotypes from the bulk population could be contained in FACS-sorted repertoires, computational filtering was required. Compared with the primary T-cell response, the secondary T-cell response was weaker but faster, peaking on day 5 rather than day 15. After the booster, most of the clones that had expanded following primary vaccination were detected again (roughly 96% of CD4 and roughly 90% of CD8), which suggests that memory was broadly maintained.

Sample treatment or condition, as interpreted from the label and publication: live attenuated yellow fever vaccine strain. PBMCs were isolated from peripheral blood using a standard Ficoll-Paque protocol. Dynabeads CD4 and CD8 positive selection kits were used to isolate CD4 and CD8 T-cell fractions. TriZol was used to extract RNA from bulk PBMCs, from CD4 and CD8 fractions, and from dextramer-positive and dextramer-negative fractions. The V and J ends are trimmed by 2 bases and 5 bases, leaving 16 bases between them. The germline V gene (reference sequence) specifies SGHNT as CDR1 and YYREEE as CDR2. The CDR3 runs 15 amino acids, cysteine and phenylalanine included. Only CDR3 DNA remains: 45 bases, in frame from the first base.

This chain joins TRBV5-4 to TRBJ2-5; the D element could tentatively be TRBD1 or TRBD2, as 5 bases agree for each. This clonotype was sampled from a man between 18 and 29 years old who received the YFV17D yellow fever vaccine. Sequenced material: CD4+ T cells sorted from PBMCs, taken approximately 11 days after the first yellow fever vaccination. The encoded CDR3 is CASSFAGSAGETQYF. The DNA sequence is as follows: TGTGCCAGCAGCTTCGCGGGTTCAGCAGGGGAGACCCAGTACTTC.